The sequence of this T cell receptor (beta chain) was determined in a study of T cells in Graves' hyperthyroidism and ophthalmopathy. RNA transcripts gave rise to amplified TCR beta CDR3 regions. Primed by the HTBI set, a first-round RT-PCR was run on the TCR CDR3. TCRdb called the multiplex PCR reads again in MiXCR, with one record for every CDR3 protein. The sample shows roughly 500,000 distinct CDR3 sequences, 14% of them seen only once. CDR1 and CDR2 from the germline V gene are SGHRS and YFSETQ. This CDR3 spans 15 amino acids. Comments on this clonotype: What it recognizes is unknown. At one end the junction does not follow the germline gene, possibly because of a read error.

Study conclusions and caveats: Prediction of ophthalmopathy progression came a median around 6.5 months pre-onset. A model of 13 V-J pairs discriminated ophthalmopathy from stable hyperthyroidism.

This receptor was identified in a woman younger than 45 with Graves' hyperthyroidism that later progressed to Graves' ophthalmopathy. The chain couples TRBV5-1 to TRBJ2-1; TRBD1 matches 7 bases. The sequencing sample was made of blood. CDR3 protein: CASSQSGTDYNGQFF. The CDR3 nucleotides read TGCGCCAGCAGCCAGTCCGGGACAGACTACAATGGGCAGTTCTTC.